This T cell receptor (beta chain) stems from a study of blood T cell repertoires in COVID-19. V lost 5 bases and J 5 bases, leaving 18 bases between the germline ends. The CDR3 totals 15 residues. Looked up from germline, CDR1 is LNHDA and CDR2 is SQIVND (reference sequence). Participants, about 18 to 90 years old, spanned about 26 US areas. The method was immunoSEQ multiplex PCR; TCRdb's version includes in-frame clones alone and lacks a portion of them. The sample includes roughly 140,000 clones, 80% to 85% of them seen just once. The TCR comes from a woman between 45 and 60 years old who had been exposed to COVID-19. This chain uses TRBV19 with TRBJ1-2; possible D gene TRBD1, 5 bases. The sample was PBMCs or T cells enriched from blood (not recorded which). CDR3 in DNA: TGTGCCAGTAGTGCAACGATAACGACAGATTATGGCTACACCTTC. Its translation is CASSATITTDYGYTF.